One and the same sample provided the 15 T cell receptor beta chains below, sequenced in a study of tumor and adjacent non-tumor tissue in lung cancer. A modified ARM-PCR protocol with three rounds of nested PCR amplified TCRbeta. Via MiXCR, TCRdb re-called the multiplex PCR reads, giving one row per CDR3 protein. Among under 150,000 distinct CDR3 sequences listed, around 60% were seen once. The template was RNA from unsorted bulk tissue. The specimen sequenced was lung tumor tissue. These receptors were obtained from a man in his sixties with small cell lung cancer.

Regarding this clonotype: A junction boundary mismatches the germline segment, possibly from a read error. The chain combines TRBV6-1 with TRBJ2-3; 16 bases are shared with TRBD2. This CDR3 comprises 18 residues. Germline lookup yields CDR1 MNHNS and CDR2 SASEGT. The CDR3 sequence: CASSDPGLAGGGTDTHYF. In nucleotides, the CDR3 is TGTGCCAGCAGTGACCCGGGACTAGCGGGAGGGGGGACAGATACGCATTATTTT.

As for this clonotype: This may come from a read error, since a much larger clone is one base off. This chain uses TRBV11-2 with TRBJ2-1; no reliable D call. The germline V and J ends were trimmed by 5 bases and 6 bases, with 11 bases remaining between them. Germline values: CDR1 SGHAT, CDR2 FQNNGV. The CDR3 totals 13 residues. This CDR3 reads CASSRAVSNEQFF. Written as DNA, the CDR3 is TGTGCCAGCAGCCGGGCAGTGAGCAATGAGCAGTTCTTC.

The CDR3 DNA reads TGCAGTGCTAGGGGACTATCGGGGACTAGCACAGATACGCAGTATTTT. Amino acids: CSARGLSGTSTDTQYF. This chain joins TRBV20-1 and TRBJ2-3, with 7 bases that match TRBD2. The V segment lost 3 bases and the J segment 0 bases; nucleotides outside the gene matches: 9. Germline CDR1 DFQATT, CDR2 SNEGSKA (reference sequence). The CDR3 has 16 residues.

The gene calls are TRBV7-8 and TRBJ2-7, with D perhaps matching TRBD1 (5 bases). There are 16 residues in the CDR3. V shed 0 bases and J shed 1 base, with 13 bases lying between them. CDR1 and CDR2 (germline): SGHVS, FQNEAQ. The DNA of the CDR3 is TGTGCCAGCAGCTTAGCATCGACAGAGAAATCCTACGAGCAGTACTTC. As protein: CASSLASTEKSYEQYF.

In regard to this clonotype: A much more abundant neighbour one base away suggests this may be a read error. The rearrangement links TRBV12-3 or TRBV12-4 to TRBJ2-3; no reliable D call. The CDR3 has 13 amino acids. Trimming removed 11 bases at V and 2 bases at J, with 14 bases between. The CDR3 region has the DNA TGTGCCGGCAACCCACGGTACACAGATACGCAGTATTTT. Amino acid sequence: CAGNPRYTDTQYF.

This clonotype was picked up many times. The gene calls are TRBV29-1 and TRBJ2-7, with D perhaps matching TRBD2 (6 bases). CDR1 SQVTM and CDR2 ANQGSEA come from the germline V gene. The CDR3 sequence is 15 residues long. Trimming took off 0 bases at V and 2 bases at J, with 14 bases between the two ends. CDR3 DNA: TGCAGCGTTGAAGATTCGGGGACTCCGCCCTACGAGCAGTACTTC. Protein sequence: CSVEDSGTPPYEQYF.

This clonotype was counted between two and nine times. V usage is TRBV20-1 and J usage is TRBJ2-5; 12 positions agree with TRBD2. V was clipped by 6 bases and J by 4 bases; unmatched bases: 9. Per the germline V gene, CDR1 is DFQATT and CDR2 is SNEGSKA (reference sequence). The CDR3 runs to 15 residues. This chain's CDR3 is CSASKSGLAGETQYF. In DNA form, the CDR3 reads TGCAGTGCATCGAAATCGGGACTAGCGGGAGAGACCCAGTACTTC.

The chain links TRBV7-9 to TRBJ1-2; D call uncertain. This CDR3 has 14 amino acids. Germline V gene lookup returns CDR1 SEHNR and CDR2 FQNEAQ (reference sequence). Trimming cost V 6 bases and J 2 bases, with 13 bases left between them. In DNA, the CDR3 is TGTGCCAGCAGTCCCCCCGGGTGGAACTATGGCTACACCTTC. It translates to CASSPPGWNYGYTF.

In regard to this clonotype: At one boundary the junction diverges from the germline segment, which might be a read error. V gene TRBV6-6 combines with J gene TRBJ2-5; D is tentatively TRBD1 or TRBD2 (6 bases each). Germline V gene sequence: CDR1 MNHNY, CDR2 SVGAGI (reference sequence). The CDR3 totals 18 residues. CDR3 residues: CASSPVRGARRGHETQYF. The CDR3 DNA sequence: TGTGCCAGCAGTCCGGTTAGGGGAGCGCGTCGGGGGCACGAGACCCAATACTTC.

The chain recombines TRBV20-1 with TRBJ2-3; 9 bases line up with TRBD2. The CDR3 loop spans 13 amino acids. Germline V gene sequence: CDR1 DFQATT, CDR2 SNEGSKA (reference sequence). The J segment lost 8 bases and the V segment lost 8 bases, leaving 11 bases of the junction unmatched. The CDR3 spells CSTTAAGGGTQYF. The CDR3 bases are TGCAGTACTACTGCAGCGGGAGGTGGTACGCAGTATTTT.

With regard to this clonotype: This may stem from a read error, because a much larger clone lies one nucleotide away. The chain carries TRBV20-1 and TRBJ1-5, with 8 bases lining up with TRBD1. This CDR3 is 15 amino acids long. CDR1 is DFQATT and CDR2 is SNEGSKA in the germline V gene (reference sequence). The CDR3 spells CTAAPGQAVNQPQHF. The CDR3 region has the DNA TGCACTGCGGCCCCGGGACAGGCGGTAAATCAGCCCCAGCATTTT.

Worth noting for this clonotype: Germline is not matched at one junction end, which may reflect a read error. The rearrangement joins TRBV6-1 to TRBJ2-1; a weak D match, TRBD1 (6 bases). The CDR3 runs 15 residues. In germline, CDR1 is MNHNS, CDR2 SASEGT. In DNA, the CDR3 is TGTACCAGCAGAAGAAACAGGGTAATGTACAATGAGCAGTTCTTC. This codes for CTSRRNRVMYNEQFF.

This rearrangement joins TRBV20-1 to TRBJ2-3; 9 bases match TRBD1. This CDR3 is built from 14 residues. Per germline, CDR1 DFQATT and CDR2 SNEGSKA (reference sequence). After removal of 3 bases from V and 4 bases from J, the junction contained 5 bases not matched to a gene. This chain's CDR3 is CSASRDRDSDTQYF. In DNA form, the CDR3 reads TGCAGTGCTAGCCGGGACAGGGATTCAGATACGCAGTATTTT.

The chain combines TRBV29-1 with TRBJ2-3; TRBD2 aligns across 7 bases. V was clipped by 6 bases and J by 3 bases; unmatched bases: 12. CDR1 and CDR2 from the germline V gene are SQVTM and ANQGSEA. This CDR3 comprises 15 residues. CDR3 nucleotides: TGCAGCGTAAAAAGCAGCGGGATGGGGACAGATACGCAGTATTTT. The encoded protein is CSVKSSGMGTDTQYF.

The sample holds a few counts of this clonotype. This rearrangement joins TRBV10-1 to TRBJ2-3; D is unclear. Germline loops: CDR1 WNHNN, CDR2 SYGVQD (reference sequence). Trimming stripped 8 bases from V and 6 bases from J, with 12 bases between. This CDR3 spans 12 amino acids. The CDR3 region has the DNA TGCGCCAGCTCTCCGAACAGCGATACGCAGTATTTT. Protein: CASSPNSDTQYF.